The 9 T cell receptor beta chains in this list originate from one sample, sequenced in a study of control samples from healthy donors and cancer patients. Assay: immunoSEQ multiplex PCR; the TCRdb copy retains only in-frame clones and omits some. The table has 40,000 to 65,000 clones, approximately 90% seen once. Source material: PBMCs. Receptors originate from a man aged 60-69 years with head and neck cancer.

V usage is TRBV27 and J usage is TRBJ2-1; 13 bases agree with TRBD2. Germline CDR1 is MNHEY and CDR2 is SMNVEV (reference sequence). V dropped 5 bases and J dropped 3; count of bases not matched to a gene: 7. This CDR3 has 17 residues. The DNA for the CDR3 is TGTGCCAGCAGTCCGTGGACTAGCGGGGGTCTCTACAATGAGCAGTTCTTC. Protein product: CASSPWTSGGLYNEQFF.

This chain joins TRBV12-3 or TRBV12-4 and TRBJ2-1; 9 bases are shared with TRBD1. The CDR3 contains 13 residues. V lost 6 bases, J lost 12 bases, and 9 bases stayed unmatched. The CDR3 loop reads CASSPTGGAAQFF. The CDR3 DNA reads TGTGCCAGCAGCCCGACAGGGGGGGCCGCGCAGTTCTTC.

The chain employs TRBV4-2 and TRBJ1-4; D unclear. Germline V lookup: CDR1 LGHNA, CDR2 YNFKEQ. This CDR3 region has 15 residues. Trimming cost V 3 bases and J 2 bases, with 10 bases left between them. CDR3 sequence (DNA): TGTGCCAGCAGCCAGCAAGGAGGGACTAATGAAAAACTGTTTTTT. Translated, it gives CASSQQGGTNEKLFF.

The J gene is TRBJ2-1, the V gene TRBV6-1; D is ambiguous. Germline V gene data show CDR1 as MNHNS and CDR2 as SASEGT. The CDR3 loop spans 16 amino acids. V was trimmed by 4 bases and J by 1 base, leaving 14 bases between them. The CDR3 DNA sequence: TGTGCCAGCAGTGCCTTTAGCCATGCGTCCTACAATGAGCAGTTCTTC. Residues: CASSAFSHASYNEQFF.

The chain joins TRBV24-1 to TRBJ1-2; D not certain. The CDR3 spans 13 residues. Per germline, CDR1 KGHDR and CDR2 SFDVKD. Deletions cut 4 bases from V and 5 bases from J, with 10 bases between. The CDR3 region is CATSDLEGYGYTF. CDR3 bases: TGTGCCACCAGTGACCTTGAAGGGTATGGCTACACCTTC.

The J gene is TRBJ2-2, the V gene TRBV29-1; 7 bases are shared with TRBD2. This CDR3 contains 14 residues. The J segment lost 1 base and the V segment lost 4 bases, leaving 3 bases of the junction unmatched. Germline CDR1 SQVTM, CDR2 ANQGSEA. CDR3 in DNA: TGCAGCGTTGTCGGGGAGGGGAACACCGGGGAGCTGTTTTTT. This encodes CSVVGEGNTGELFF.

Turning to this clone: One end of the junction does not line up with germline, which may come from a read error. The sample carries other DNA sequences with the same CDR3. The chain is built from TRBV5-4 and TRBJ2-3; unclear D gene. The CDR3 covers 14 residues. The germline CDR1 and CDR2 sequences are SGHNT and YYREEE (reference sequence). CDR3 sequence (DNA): TGTGCCAGCAGCTTGGACAGCAGAACAGATACACAGTATTTT. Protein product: CASSLDSRTDTQYF.

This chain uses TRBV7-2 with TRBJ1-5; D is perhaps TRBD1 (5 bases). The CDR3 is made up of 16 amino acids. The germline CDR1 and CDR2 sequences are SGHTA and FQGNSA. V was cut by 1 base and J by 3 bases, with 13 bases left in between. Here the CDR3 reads CASSLDSARVNQPQHF. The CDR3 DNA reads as TGTGCCAGCAGCTTAGATTCGGCCAGGGTCAATCAGCCCCAGCATTTT. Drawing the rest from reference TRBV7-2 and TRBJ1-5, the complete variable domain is GAGVSQSPSNKVTEKGKDVELRCDPISGHTALYWYRQSLGQGLEFLIYFQGNSAPDKSGLPSDRFSAERTGGSVSTLTIQRTQQEDSAVYLCASSLDSARVNQPQHFGDGTRLSIL.

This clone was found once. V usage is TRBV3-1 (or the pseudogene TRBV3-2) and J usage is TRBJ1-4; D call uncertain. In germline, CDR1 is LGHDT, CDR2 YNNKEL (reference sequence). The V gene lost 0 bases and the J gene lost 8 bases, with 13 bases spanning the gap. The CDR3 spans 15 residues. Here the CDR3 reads CASSQDLGIGEKLFF. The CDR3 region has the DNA TGTGCCAGCAGCCAAGATCTCGGTATAGGCGAAAAACTGTTTTTT.